The T cell receptor beta chain described here comes from a study of T cell changes during pregnancy in multiple sclerosis. Germline CDR1 and CDR2: LNHDA and SQIVND (reference sequence). V lost 6 bases and J 3 bases, leaving 8 bases between the germline ends. The CDR3 is 13 amino acids. The method was immunoSEQ multiplex PCR; TCRdb's version includes in-frame clones alone and lacks a portion of them. The sample has about 35,000 clones, roughly 90% seen once; the top ten hold 0.75% to 0.95%. Sequencing was performed on CD4+ T cells from peripheral blood mononuclear cells, taken after pregnancy. This TCR came from a female donor in good health, enrolled as a control in a pregnancy study. The V and J genes are TRBV19 and TRBJ2-2, with a weak D call TRBD2 (6 bases). In DNA, the CDR3 is TGTGCCAGTAGGGCGGGACACACCGGGGAGCTGTTTTTT. Its translation: CASRAGHTGELFF.